The entry that follows covers one T cell receptor (beta chain) sequence. In building TCR beta libraries, iRepertoire HTBI primers were used together with Arm-PCR of CDR3 regions. TCRdb redid the calling of the multiplex PCR reads with MiXCR, one entry per CDR3 protein. The sample lists roughly 360,000 distinct CDR3 sequences, approximately 25% occurring once. Sample time point: persistent/refractory GD, antithyroid drugs over 5 years with positive TRAb. There was RNA extracted from PBMCs, and the TCR library was made from it. V was trimmed by 6 bases and J by 1 base, leaving 15 bases between them. Germline assignment: CDR1 SEHNR and CDR2 FQNEAQ (reference sequence). The CDR3 has 15 residues. The data stem from a study of regulatory T cells in long-lasting Graves disease.

This receptor was identified in a middle-aged woman with Graves disease. The rearrangement uses TRBV7-9 and TRBJ1-1; perhaps TRBD1 as D (5 bases). Sequencing used peripheral blood mononuclear cells (PBMCs), obtained when the disease was refractory, from a patient treated with antithyroid drugs. The CDR3 nucleotides are TGTGCCAGCAGTTGGTCGGACATACCGAACACTGAAGCTTTCTTT. Its translation: CASSWSDIPNTEAFF.